A single sample gave rise to the 4 T cell receptor beta chains below, sequenced in a study of radiotherapy plus CTLA-4 blockade in lung cancer. Sequenced by immunoSEQ multiplex PCR; TCRdb stores in-frame clones only, minus some. The repertoire holds 70,000 to 90,000 clones, with roughly 80% as singletons. Here the sequenced sample was peripheral blood, taken from a patient treated with radiotherapy plus ipilimumab. The receptors here all came from a human donor with non-small cell lung cancer who had a complete response to radiotherapy plus ipilimumab.

In this sample, this clone turned up once. The chain has TRBV10-1 and TRBJ1-2, with D hard to call. Between the trimmed V and J ends, which lost 3 bases and 0 bases, there was a span of 5 bases. The CDR3 consists of 13 residues. Per the germline V gene, CDR1 is WNHNN and CDR2 is SYGVQD (reference sequence). The CDR3 DNA is TGCGCCAGCAGTGAAGGGACTAACTATGGCTACACCTTC. Protein: CASSEGTNYGYTF.

The J gene is TRBJ2-5, the V gene TRBV2; TRBD1 agrees at 9 bases. Per germline, CDR1 SNHLY and CDR2 FYNNEI. The CDR3 runs to 14 residues. With 6 bases clipped from V and 1 base from J, the junction kept 3 bases outside the gene matches. The DNA for the CDR3 is TGTGCCAGCAGGACAGGGGGGGGCCAAGAGACCCAGTACTTC. Its protein product is CASRTGGGQETQYF.

This chain uses TRBV5-1 with TRBJ2-6, with D possibly being TRBD2 (6 bases). CDR1 is SGHRS and CDR2 is YFSETQ in the germline V gene. The length of the CDR3 is 17 residues. Trimming took 6 bases from V and 0 from J, leaving 16 bases between them. The CDR3 is CASKSGPANSGANVLTF. The DNA for the CDR3 is TGCGCCAGCAAGAGCGGGCCAGCGAACTCTGGGGCCAACGTCCTGACTTTC.

This chain uses TRBV11-2 with TRBJ1-1; 7 nucleotides line up with TRBD1. Germline CDR1 and CDR2: SGHAT and FQNNGV. The CDR3 covers 14 residues. The V segment lost 1 base and the J segment 2 bases; nucleotides outside the gene matches: 1. DNA for the CDR3: TGTGCCAGCAGCTTAGGGGACAGAAACACTGAAGCTTTCTTT. Amino acids: CASSLGDRNTEAFF.